These 15 T cell receptor beta chains share one sample of origin, sequenced in a study of blood T cell repertoires in COVID-19. TCRdb's copy holds only in-frame clones and misses some; the assay was immunoSEQ multiplex PCR. Among some 300,000 clones, around 88% were seen once, and the ten largest hold more than 6.5%. Sample: peripheral blood. The receptor source for this set is a woman in her 30s who had recovered from COVID-19.

V is TRBV7-3 and J is TRBJ1-5; no firm D call. Per germline, CDR1 SGHTA and CDR2 FQGTGA. The CDR3 extends over 14 amino acids. V lost 5 bases and J 4 bases, leaving 12 bases between the germline ends. For the CDR3, the DNA is TGTGCCAGCAGCCCTCTCCGGGGAAATCAGCCCCAGCATTTT. Amino acids: CASSPLRGNQPQHF.

The chain employs TRBV29-1 and TRBJ1-2; no definite D call. Deletions cut 4 bases from V and 2 bases from J, with 8 bases between. In germline, CDR1 is SQVTM, CDR2 ANQGSEA. This CDR3 has 12 residues. CDR3 nucleotides: TGCAGCGTTGTGAGGGCCAACTATGGCTACACCTTC. The encoded protein is CSVVRANYGYTF.

This rearrangement joins TRBV9 to TRBJ2-5; possible D gene TRBD2, 5 bases. Trimming pared 0 bases from V and 4 bases from J, leaving 16 bases between. CDR1 and CDR2 (germline): SGDLS, YYNGEE. This CDR3 region has 16 residues. CDR3 region: CASSVEIWLAPETQYF. For the CDR3, the DNA is TGTGCCAGCAGCGTAGAGATTTGGCTAGCCCCAGAGACCCAGTACTTC.

The genes are TRBV27 and TRBJ2-6; D is unresolved. The germline V gene has CDR1 MNHEY and CDR2 SMNVEV (reference sequence). The CDR3 loop spans 15 amino acids. V was pared by 4 bases and J by 0 bases, with 7 bases between. CDR3 bases: TGTGCCAGCAGTTCCCCAGGCTCTGGGGCCAACGTCCTGACTTTC. It encodes CASSSPGSGANVLTF. Using reference TRBV27 and TRBJ2-6 for the parts outside the CDR3, the full variable domain is EAQVTQNPRYLITVTGKKLTVTCSQNMNHEYMSWYRQDPGLGLRQIYYSMNVEVTDKGDVPEGYKVSRKEKRNFPLILESPSPNQTSLYFCASSSPGSGANVLTFGAGSRLTVL.

The chain employs TRBV5-1 and TRBJ1-2; TRBD1 aligns across 8 bases. Germline loops: CDR1 SGHRS, CDR2 YFSETQ. The CDR3 extends over 14 amino acids. The J segment lost 6 bases and the V segment lost 1 base, leaving 5 bases of the junction unmatched. CDR3 in DNA: TGCGCCAGCAGCTTGCCAGGACAGGGCCATGGCTACACCTTC. It encodes CASSLPGQGHGYTF.

V is TRBV5-1 and J is TRBJ1-1; no clear D gene. In germline, CDR1 is SGHRS, CDR2 YFSETQ. V dropped 0 bases and J dropped 5 bases, with 8 bases sitting between them. The CDR3 runs to 13 residues. CDR3 DNA: TGCGCCAGCAGCTTGGCCGTCAGGACTGAAGCTTTCTTT. Encoded protein: CASSLAVRTEAFF.

This clone has a single count. V usage is TRBV5-8 and J usage is TRBJ1-5; unclear D gene. Trimming cost V 0 bases and J 4 bases, with 11 bases left between them. The CDR3 loop spans 15 amino acids. Germline-derived CDR1 and CDR2 are SGHTS and YDEGEE. In DNA form, the CDR3 reads TGTGCCAGCAGCTTGGTCACCGGAGGTAATCAGCCCCAGCATTTT. Residues: CASSLVTGGNQPQHF.

The V and J genes are TRBV6-5 and TRBJ1-5; 9 nucleotides agree with TRBD1. The ends lost 6 bases at V and 4 bases at J; junction bases unmatched: 7. Germline V gene data show CDR1 as MNHEY and CDR2 as SVGAGI. This CDR3 spans 15 amino acids. CDR3 coding DNA: TGTGCCAGCAGCCGGACAGGGGTCGGGAATCAGCCCCAGCATTTT. Translated, it gives CASSRTGVGNQPQHF.

The V and J genes are TRBV6-2 or TRBV6-3 and TRBJ2-5, with 12 bases identical to TRBD2. V was pared by 2 bases and J by 6 bases, with 10 bases of the junction left unmatched. Germline loops: CDR1 MNHEY, CDR2 SVGEGT. CDR3 length equals 17 residues. The CDR3 DNA reads as TGTGCCAGCAGTTACATCCTAGCGGGGGGGTTTACGCAGACCCAGTACTTC. The encoded protein is CASSYILAGGFTQTQYF.

This clone was picked up one time. The rearrangement joins TRBV7-9 to TRBJ1-1, with 9 bases matching TRBD1. The germline CDR1 and CDR2 sequences are SEHNR and FQNEAQ (reference sequence). The CDR3 has 15 residues. Trimming at V came to 5 bases and at J to 0 bases, leaving 4 bases not matched to a gene. This chain's CDR3 is CASSVGQGMNTEAFF. As DNA, the CDR3 is TGTGCCAGCAGCGTAGGACAGGGGATGAACACTGAAGCTTTCTTT.

This chain joins TRBV10-3 and TRBJ2-1, with TRBD2 identical over 8 bases. CDR3 size: 14 residues. Per germline, CDR1 ENHRY and CDR2 SYGVKD. J lost 4 bases, V lost 6 bases, and 5 bases had no gene match. CDR3: CAISGTGGYNEQFF. The CDR3 nucleotides read TGTGCCATCAGCGGGACGGGGGGGTACAATGAGCAGTTCTTC.

This clone was recorded once. V and J are TRBV18 and TRBJ1-4, with unresolved D. The CDR3 loop spans 12 amino acids. Germline V gene lookup returns CDR1 KGHSH and CDR2 LQKENI. Trimming pared 6 bases from V and 8 bases from J, leaving 10 bases between. The CDR3 DNA follows: TGTGCCAGCTCCCCCGATGGCGAAAAACTGTTTTTT. Residues: CASSPDGEKLFF.

The chain carries TRBV27 and TRBJ1-5; tentatively, D is TRBD1 (6 bases). Germline CDR1 reads MNHEY; CDR2 reads SMNVEV (reference sequence). The CDR3 runs to 15 residues. The V gene lost 4 bases and the J gene lost 0 bases, with 10 bases spanning the gap. Here the CDR3 DNA reads TGTGCCAGCAGTTCCGGGACACTTAGCAATCAGCCCCAGCATTTT. Translation gives CASSSGTLSNQPQHF.

The chain combines TRBV28 with TRBJ1-5; D might be TRBD1 (5 bases). Trimming removed 3 bases from V and 6 bases from J, with 15 bases in between. This CDR3 is built from 15 residues. CDR1 and CDR2 from the germline V gene are MDHEN and SYDVKM. Here the CDR3 DNA reads TGTGCCAGCAGTTTTAGGCAGGGCGCTTCTCAGCCCCAGCATTTT. Translated, it gives CASSFRQGASQPQHF.

The V call is TRBV18, the J call TRBJ1-2; 8 bases align to TRBD1. This CDR3 region has 17 residues. The J segment lost 0 bases and the V segment lost 2 bases, leaving 8 bases of the junction unmatched. Germline V gene sequence: CDR1 KGHSH, CDR2 LQKENI. The CDR3 protein is CASSPTIGQGANYGYTF. In nucleotides, the CDR3 is TGTGCCAGCTCACCAACTATCGGACAGGGAGCTAACTATGGCTACACCTTC.